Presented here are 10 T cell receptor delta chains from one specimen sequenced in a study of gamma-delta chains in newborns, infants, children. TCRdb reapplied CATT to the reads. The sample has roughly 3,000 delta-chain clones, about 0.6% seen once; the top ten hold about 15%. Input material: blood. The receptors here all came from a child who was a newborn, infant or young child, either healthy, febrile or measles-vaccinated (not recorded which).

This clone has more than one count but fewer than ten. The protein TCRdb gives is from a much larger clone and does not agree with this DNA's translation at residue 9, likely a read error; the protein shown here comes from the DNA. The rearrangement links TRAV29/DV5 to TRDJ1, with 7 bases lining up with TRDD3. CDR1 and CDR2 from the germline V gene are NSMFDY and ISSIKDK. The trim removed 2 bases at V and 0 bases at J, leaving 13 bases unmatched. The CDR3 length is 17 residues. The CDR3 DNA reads TGTGCAGCAAGAGTGGGGGACCCACTATCTCACACCGATAAACTCATCTTT. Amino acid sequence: CAARVGDPLSHTDKLIF.

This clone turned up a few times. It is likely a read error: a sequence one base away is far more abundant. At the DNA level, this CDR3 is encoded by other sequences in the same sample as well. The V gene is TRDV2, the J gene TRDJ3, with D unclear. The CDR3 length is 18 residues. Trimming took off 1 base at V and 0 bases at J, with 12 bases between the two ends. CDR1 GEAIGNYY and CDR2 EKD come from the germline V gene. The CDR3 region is CACDTGGSRSWDTRQMFF. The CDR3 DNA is TGTGCCTGTGACACGGGAGGGAGCCGCTCCTGGGACACCCGACAGATGTTTTTC.

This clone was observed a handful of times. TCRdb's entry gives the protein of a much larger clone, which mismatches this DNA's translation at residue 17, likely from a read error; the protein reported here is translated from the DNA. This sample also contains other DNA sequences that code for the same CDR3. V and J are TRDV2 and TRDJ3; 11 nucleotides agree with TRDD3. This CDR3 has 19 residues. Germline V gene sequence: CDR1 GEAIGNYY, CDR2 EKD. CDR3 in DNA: TGTGCCTGTGACCCACTGGGGGATAAGAGCTCCTGGGACACCCGACAGACGTTTTTC. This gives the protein CACDPLGDKSSWDTRQTFF.

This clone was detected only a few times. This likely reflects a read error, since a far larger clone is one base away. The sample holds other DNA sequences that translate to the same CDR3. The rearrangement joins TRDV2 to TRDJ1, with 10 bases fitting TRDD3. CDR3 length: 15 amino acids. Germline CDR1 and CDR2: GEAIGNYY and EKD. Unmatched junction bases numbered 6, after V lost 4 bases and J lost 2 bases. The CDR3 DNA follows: TGTGCCTGTGATCCTTTACTGGGGGATACCGATAAACTCATCTTT. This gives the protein CACDPLLGDTDKLIF.

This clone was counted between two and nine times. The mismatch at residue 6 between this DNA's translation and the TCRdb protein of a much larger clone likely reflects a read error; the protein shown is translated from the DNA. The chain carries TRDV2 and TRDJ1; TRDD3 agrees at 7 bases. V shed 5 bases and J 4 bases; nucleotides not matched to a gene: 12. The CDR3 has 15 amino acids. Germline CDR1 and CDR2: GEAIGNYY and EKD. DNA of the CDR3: TGTGCCTGTGTGAACCGGGGGATTCCGGACGATAAACTCATCTTT. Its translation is CACVNRGIPDDKLIF.

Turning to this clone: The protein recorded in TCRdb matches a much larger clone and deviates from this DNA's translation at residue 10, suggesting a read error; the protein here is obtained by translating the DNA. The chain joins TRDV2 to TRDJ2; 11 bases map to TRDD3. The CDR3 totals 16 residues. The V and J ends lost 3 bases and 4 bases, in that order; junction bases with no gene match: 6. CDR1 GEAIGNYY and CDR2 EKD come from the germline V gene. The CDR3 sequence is CACDPLGDTSTAQLFF. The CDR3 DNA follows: TGTGCCTGTGACCCCCTGGGGGATACTTCGACAGCACAACTCTTCTTT.

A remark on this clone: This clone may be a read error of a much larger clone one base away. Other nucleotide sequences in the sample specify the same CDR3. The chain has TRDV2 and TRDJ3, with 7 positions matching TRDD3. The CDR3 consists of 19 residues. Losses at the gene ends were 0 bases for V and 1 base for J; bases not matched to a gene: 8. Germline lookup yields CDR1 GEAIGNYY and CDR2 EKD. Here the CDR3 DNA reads TGTGCCTGTGACACCGGATGGGGGAGTAGTTCCTGGGACACCCGACAGATGTTTTTC. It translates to CACDTGWGSSSWDTRQMFF.

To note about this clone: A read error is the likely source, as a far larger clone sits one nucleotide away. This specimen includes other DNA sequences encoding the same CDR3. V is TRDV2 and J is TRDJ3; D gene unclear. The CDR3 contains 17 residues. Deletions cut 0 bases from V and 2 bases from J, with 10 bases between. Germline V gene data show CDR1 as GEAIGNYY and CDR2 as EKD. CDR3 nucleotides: TGTGCCTGTGACACCGTTAAAGGGGCCTGGGACACCCGACAGATGTTTTTC. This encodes CACDTVKGAWDTRQMFF.

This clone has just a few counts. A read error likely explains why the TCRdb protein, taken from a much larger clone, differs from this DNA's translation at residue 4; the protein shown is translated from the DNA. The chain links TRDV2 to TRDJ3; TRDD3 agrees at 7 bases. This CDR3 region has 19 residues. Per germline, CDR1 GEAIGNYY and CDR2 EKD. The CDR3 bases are TGTGCCTGTGGCACCGGATGGGGGAGTAGCTCCTGGGACACCCGACAGATGTTTTTC. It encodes CACGTGWGSSSWDTRQMFF.

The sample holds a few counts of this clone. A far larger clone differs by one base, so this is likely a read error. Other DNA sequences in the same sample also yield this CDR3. CDR3 DNA sequence: TGTGCCTGTGACACCGTGGGGATACGCGGGACTGCACAACTCTTCTTT. Its protein is CACDTVGIRGTAQLFF. The chain employs TRDV2 and TRDJ2, with TRDD3 matching 9 bases. The trim removed 0 bases at V and 8 bases at J, leaving 9 bases unmatched. The CDR3 runs 16 residues. Germline V CDR1 and CDR2: GEAIGNYY, EKD.